This TCR beta chain derives from a study of Tregs in tolerant kidney transplant recipients (dated by TCRdb to about 2019). About the study as a whole: Before combined kidney and bone marrow transplantation, this study identified donor-specific regulatory T cells using TCRbeta sequencing and then followed those same cells after transplant. In 3 healthy controls, several methods of expanding Tregs specific for an allogeneic donor were compared by TCRbeta repertoire sequencing.

General conclusions and limits of the study: The study was constrained by small patient numbers, and validation of the findings is required in larger populations and under other immunosuppression protocols. Expanding Tregs with activated donor B cells appeared to identify the most biologically relevant and donor-specific TCRbeta repertoire. Biological reproducibility was not examined directly, but technical replication error appeared to be minimal.

Genomic DNA was extracted from sorted cells with the QIAGEN DNeasy Blood and Tissue Kit for TCRbeta CDR3 sequencing. High-throughput TCRbeta CDR3 sequencing, which included PCR amplification with bias correction and internal controls, was done commercially through immunoSEQ. The study's own analysis went as follows. Unique productive TCRbeta sequences were defined by CDR3 nucleotide sequence where primers matched, and otherwise by CDR3 amino acid sequence together with Vbeta and Jbeta genes. To correct for sorting error, sequences found in more than one sorted population at a frequency ratio of 2:1 or less were discarded, and the remaining shared sequences were assigned to the population with the higher frequency. Donor-reactive sequences were defined as at least 5-fold expanded in CFSE-low cells versus unstimulated cells, with frequency of at least 0.01% in CFSE-low cells. Jensen-Shannon divergence, calculated on the top 100 TCRbeta sequences ranked by frequency, was used to quantify repertoire divergence. For samples with multiple sequencing runs, sorting error was corrected separately for each run before the runs were pooled. TCRdb took this table from immuneACCESS and kept in-frame rearrangements with V and J called. Such tables lack part of the clones; where checked against another copy, unresolved V genes explain under half of the gap, and the rest is unexplained. The V and J calls and clone size were taken over from that table, and D and trimming were inferred from the DNA. Here the sample has roughly 250,000 clones; more than 65% occur a single time. The top ten clones comprise about 0.58% of the sample.

Unstimulated Tregs (CD4+CD25+CD127-), CD4+ non-Tregs (CD4+CD25-), CD4 and CD8 cells were FACS-sorted from thawed PBMCs. Healthy control blood was obtained either as purchased buffy coats or from healthy volunteers. Healthy control blood was processed to PBMCs with a Ficoll density gradient and then cryopreserved, whereas patient PBMCs were collected both before and after transplant. Of note for this clone: Its cognate antigen has yet to be identified. Base-call qualities are not available, and no considerably larger clone is one nucleotide away.

V is shortened by 5 bases, J by 3 bases, and the region joining them spans 17 bases. Via the germline V gene (reference sequence), CDR1 is MNHNY and CDR2 SVGAGI. The CDR3 sequence holds 15 residues, the cysteine and phenylalanine included. Only the CDR3 region is kept as DNA, spanning 45 bases read in frame from base 1. The sample was CD4+ T cells from blood. The source of this sequence is a human donor in good health. The V and J genes are TRBV6-6 and TRBJ2-7; the D gene is possibly TRBD1 or TRBD2, with 6 bases matching each. The CDR3 protein: CASSSETGADYEQYF. The base sequence is TGTGCCAGCAGTAGCGAAACGGGGGCCGACTACGAGCAGTACTTC.